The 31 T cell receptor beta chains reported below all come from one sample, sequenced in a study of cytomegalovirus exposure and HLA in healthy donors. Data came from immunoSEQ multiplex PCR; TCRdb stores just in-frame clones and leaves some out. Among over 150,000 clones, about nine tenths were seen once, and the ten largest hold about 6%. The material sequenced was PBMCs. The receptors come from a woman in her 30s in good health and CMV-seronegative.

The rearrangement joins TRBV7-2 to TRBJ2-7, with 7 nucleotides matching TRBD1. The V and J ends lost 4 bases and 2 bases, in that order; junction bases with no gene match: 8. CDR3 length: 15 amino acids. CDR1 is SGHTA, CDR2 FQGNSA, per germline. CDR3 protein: CASSSPGQTTYEQYF. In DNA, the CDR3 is TGTGCCAGCAGCTCGCCGGGACAGACGACCTACGAGCAGTACTTC.

The CDR3 DNA reads as TGTGCCAGCAGTTACCGGGACACGAACACTGAAGCTTTCTTT. This sequence encodes CASSYRDTNTEAFF. This sequence joins TRBV6-5 and TRBJ1-1; D perhaps matches TRBD1 (6 bases). CDR1 and CDR2 (germline): MNHEY, SVGAGI. Trimming pared 2 bases from V and 1 base from J, leaving 8 bases between. This CDR3 region has 14 residues.

As DNA, the CDR3 is TGTGCCAGCAGCGTAGCGGGGGGAGAAAATCAGCCCCAGCATTTT. Residues: CASSVAGGENQPQHF. The chain recombines TRBV9 with TRBJ1-5; possible D gene TRBD1, 5 bases. The V gene lost 0 bases and the J gene lost 4 bases, with 11 bases spanning the gap. CDR1 is SGDLS and CDR2 is YYNGEE in the germline V gene. CDR3 length: 15 amino acids.

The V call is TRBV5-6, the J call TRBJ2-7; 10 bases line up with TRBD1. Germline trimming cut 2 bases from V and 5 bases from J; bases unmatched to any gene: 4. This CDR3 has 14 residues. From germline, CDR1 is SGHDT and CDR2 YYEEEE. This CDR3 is CASSFRDRGNEQYF. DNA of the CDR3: TGTGCCAGCAGCTTCAGGGACAGGGGTAACGAGCAGTACTTC. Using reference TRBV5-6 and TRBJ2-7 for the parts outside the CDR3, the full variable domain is DAGVTQSPTHLIKTRGQQVTLRCSPKSGHDTVSWYQQALGQGPQFIFQYYEEEERQRGNFPDRFSGHQFPNYSSELNVNALLLGDSALYLCASSFRDRGNEQYFGPGTRLTVT.

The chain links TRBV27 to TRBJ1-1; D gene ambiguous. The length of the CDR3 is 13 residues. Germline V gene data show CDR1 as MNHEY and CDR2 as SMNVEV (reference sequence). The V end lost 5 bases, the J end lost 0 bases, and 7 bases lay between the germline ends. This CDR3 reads CASSDSMNTEAFF. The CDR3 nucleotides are TGTGCCAGCAGTGACTCGATGAACACTGAAGCTTTCTTT.

CDR3 region: CASSLAAGGDTDTQYF. The DNA for the CDR3 is TGTGCCAGCAGCTTAGCGGCGGGGGGGGACACAGATACGCAGTATTTT. The rearrangement uses TRBV7-8 and TRBJ2-3; 9 nucleotides line up with TRBD2. V shed 0 bases and J 2 bases; nucleotides not matched to a gene: 3. There are 16 residues in the CDR3. Germline V gene data show CDR1 as SGHVS and CDR2 as FQNEAQ.

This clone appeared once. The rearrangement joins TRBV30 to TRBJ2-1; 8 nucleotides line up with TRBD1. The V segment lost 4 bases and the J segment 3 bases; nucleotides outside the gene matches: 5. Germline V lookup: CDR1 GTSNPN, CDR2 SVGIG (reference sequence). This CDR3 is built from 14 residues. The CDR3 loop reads CAWTETGVYNEQFF. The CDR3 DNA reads TGTGCCTGGACTGAGACAGGGGTCTACAATGAGCAGTTCTTC.

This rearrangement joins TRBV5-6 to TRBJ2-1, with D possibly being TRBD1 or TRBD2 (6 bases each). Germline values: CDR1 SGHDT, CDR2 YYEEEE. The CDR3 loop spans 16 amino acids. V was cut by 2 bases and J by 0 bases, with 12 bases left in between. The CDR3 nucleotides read TGTGCCAGCAGCTTTACGGGGGCAAGCTCCTACAATGAGCAGTTCTTC. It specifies CASSFTGASSYNEQFF.

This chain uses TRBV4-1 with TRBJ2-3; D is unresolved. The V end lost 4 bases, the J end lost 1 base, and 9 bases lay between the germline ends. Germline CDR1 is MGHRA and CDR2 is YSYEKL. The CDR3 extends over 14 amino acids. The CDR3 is CASSLGVGTDTQYF. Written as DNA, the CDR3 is TGCGCCAGCAGCCTTGGGGTCGGCACAGATACGCAGTATTTT.

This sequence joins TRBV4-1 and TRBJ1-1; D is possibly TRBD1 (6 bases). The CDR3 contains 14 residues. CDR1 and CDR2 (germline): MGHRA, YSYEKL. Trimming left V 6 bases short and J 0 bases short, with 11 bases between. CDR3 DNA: TGCGCCAGCAGGAACAGGGCCGTGAACACTGAAGCTTTCTTT. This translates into CASRNRAVNTEAFF.

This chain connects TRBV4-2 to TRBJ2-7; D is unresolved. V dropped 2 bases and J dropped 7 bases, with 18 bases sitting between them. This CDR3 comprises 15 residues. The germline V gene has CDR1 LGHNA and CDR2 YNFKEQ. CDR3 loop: CASSQLLGQYGEQYF. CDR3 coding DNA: TGTGCCAGCAGCCAACTCCTAGGCCAGTACGGGGAGCAGTACTTC.

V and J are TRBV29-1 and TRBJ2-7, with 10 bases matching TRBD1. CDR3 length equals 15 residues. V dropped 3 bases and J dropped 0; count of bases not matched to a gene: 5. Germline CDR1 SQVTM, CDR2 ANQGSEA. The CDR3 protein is CSVDDRTGGSYEQYF. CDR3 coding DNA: TGCAGCGTTGACGACCGGACAGGGGGCTCCTACGAGCAGTACTTC.

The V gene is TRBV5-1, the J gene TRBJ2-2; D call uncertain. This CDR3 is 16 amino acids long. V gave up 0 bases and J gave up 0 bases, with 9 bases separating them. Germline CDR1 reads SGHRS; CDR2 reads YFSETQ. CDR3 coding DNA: TGCGCCAGCAGCTTGGCCGGAAAGGCGAACACCGGGGAGCTGTTTTTT. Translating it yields CASSLAGKANTGELFF. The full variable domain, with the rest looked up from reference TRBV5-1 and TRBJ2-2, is KAGVTQTPRYLIKTRGQQVTLSCSPISGHRSVSWYQQTPGQGLQFLFEYFSETQRNKGNFPGRFSGRQFSNSRSEMNVSTLELGDSALYLCASSLAGKANTGELFFGEGSRLTVL.

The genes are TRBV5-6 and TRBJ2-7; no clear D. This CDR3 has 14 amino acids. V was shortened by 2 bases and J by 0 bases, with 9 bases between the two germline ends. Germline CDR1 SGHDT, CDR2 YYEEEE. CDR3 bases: TGTGCCAGCAGCTTCATAGGCCTCTCCTACGAGCAGTACTTC. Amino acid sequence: CASSFIGLSYEQYF. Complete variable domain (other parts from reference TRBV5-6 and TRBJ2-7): DAGVTQSPTHLIKTRGQQVTLRCSPKSGHDTVSWYQQALGQGPQFIFQYYEEEERQRGNFPDRFSGHQFPNYSSELNVNALLLGDSALYLCASSFIGLSYEQYFGPGTRLTVT.

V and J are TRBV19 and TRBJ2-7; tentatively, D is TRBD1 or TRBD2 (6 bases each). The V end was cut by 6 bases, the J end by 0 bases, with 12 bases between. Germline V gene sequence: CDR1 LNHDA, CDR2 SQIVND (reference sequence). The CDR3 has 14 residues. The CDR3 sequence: CASSRGGYSYEQYF. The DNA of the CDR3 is TGTGCCAGTAGCCGAGGGGGGTACTCCTACGAGCAGTACTTC.

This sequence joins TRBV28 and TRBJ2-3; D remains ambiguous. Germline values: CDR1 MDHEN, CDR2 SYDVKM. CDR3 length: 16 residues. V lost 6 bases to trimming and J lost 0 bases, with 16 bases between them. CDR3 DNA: TGTGCCAGCAGCCGGACGATCGTAACTAGCACAGATACGCAGTATTTT. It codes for CASSRTIVTSTDTQYF.

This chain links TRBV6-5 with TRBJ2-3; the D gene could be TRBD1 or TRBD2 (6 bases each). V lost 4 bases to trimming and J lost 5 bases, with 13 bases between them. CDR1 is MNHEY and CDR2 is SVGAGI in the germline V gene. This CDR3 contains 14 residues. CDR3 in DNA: TGTGCCAGCAGTTTCCAGGGGAGGAAAGATACGCAGTATTTT. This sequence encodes CASSFQGRKDTQYF.

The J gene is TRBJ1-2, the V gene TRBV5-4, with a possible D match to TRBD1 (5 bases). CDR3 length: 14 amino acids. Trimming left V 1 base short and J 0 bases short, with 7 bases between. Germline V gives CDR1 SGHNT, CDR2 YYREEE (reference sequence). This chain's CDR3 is CASSLYRTNYGYTF. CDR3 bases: TGTGCCAGCAGCTTGTACAGGACTAACTATGGCTACACCTTC.

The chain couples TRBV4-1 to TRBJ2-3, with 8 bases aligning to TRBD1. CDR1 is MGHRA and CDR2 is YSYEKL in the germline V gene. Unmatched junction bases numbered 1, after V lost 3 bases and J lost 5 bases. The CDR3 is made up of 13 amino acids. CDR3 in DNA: TGCGCCAGCAGCCAGGACAGGGAAGATACGCAGTATTTT. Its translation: CASSQDREDTQYF.

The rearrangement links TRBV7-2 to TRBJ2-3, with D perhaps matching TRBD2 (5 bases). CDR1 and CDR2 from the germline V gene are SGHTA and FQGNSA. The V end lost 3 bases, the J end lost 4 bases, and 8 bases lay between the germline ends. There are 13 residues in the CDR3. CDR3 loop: CASSFRAADTQYF. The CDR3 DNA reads TGTGCCAGCAGCTTCCGAGCGGCAGATACGCAGTATTTT.

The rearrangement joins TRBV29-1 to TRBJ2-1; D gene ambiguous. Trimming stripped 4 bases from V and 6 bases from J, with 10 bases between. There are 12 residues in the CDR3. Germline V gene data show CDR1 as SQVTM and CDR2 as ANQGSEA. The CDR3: CSVAPSGNEQFF. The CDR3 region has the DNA TGCAGCGTTGCCCCCTCAGGCAATGAGCAGTTCTTC.

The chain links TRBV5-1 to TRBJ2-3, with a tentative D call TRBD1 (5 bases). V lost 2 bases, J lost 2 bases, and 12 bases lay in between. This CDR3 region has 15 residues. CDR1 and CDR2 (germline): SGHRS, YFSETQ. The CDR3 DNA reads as TGCGCCAGCAGCTTTTTAGGGGTTTCCACAGATACGCAGTATTTT. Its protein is CASSFLGVSTDTQYF.

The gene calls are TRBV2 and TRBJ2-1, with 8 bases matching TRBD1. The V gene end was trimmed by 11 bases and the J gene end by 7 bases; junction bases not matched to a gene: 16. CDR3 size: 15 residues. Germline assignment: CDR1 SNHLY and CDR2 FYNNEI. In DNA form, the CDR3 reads TGTGCCTCGGCGGAAGGACAGGGTTCGCGTAATGAGCAGTTCTTC. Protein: CASAEGQGSRNEQFF.

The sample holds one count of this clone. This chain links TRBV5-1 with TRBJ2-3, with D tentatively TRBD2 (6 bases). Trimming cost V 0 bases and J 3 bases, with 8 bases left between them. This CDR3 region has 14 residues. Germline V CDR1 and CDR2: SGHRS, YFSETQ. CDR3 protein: CASSLAGRTDTQYF. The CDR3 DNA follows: TGCGCCAGCAGCTTGGCCGGGAGAACAGATACGCAGTATTTT.

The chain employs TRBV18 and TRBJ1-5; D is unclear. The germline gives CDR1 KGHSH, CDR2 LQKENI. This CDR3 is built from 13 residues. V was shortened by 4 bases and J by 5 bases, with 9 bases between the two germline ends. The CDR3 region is CASSRIIDQPQHF. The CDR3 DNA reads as TGTGCCAGCTCACGAATCATTGATCAGCCCCAGCATTTT.

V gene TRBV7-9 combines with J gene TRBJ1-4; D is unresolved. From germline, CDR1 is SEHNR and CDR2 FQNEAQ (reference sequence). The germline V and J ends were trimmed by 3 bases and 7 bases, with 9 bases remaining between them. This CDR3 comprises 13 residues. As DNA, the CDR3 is TGTGCCAGCAGCTTGATGACTGGTGAAAAACTGTTTTTT. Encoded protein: CASSLMTGEKLFF.

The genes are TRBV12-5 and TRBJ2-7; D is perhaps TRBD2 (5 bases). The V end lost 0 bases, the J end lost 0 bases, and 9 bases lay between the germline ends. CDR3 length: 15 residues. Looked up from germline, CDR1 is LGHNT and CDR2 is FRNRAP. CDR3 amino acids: CASGLVPGSSYEQYF. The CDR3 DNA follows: TGTGCTAGTGGTTTGGTACCGGGGAGCTCCTACGAGCAGTACTTC. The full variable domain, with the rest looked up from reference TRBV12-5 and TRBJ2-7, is DARVTQTPRHKVTEMGQEVTMRCQPILGHNTVFWYRQTMMQGLELLAYFRNRAPLDDSGMPKDRFSAEMPDATLATLKIQPSEPRDSAVYFCASGLVPGSSYEQYFGPGTRLTVT.

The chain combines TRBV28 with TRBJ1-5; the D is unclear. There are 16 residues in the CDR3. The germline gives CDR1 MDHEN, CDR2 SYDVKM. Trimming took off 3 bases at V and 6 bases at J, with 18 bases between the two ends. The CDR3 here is CASSFPRRSGVQPQHF. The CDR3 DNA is TGTGCCAGCAGTTTTCCCCGAAGATCGGGAGTTCAGCCCCAGCATTTT.

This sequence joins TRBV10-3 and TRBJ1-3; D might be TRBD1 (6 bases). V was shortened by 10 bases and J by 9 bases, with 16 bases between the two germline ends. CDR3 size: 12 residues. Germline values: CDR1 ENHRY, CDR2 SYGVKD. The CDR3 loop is CATKNREGTIYF. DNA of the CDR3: TGTGCCACAAAAAACAGGGAGGGCACCATATATTTT.

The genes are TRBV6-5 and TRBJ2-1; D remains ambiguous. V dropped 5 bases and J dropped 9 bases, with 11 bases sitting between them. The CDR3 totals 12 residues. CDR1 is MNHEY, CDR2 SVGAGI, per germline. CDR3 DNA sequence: TGTGCCAGCAGTGAGACTTGGGGTGAGCAGTTCTTC. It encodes CASSETWGEQFF.

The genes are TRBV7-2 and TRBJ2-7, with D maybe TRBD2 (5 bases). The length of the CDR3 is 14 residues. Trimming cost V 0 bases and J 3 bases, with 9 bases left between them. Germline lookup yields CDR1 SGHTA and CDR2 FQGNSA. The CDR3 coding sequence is TGTGCCAGCAGCTTAGCCGGGATGGGCTACGAGCAGTACTTC. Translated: CASSLAGMGYEQYF.